These 7 T cell receptor beta chains share one sample of origin, sequenced in a study of early T cells in non-severe SARS-CoV-2 infection. Via MiXCR, TCRdb re-called the 5' RACE reads, giving one row per CDR3 protein. The sample yields tens of thousands of distinct CDR3 sequences, about 7.1% seen once. The material was whole blood, obtained at baseline. These receptors were obtained from an adult who was a healthcare worker with PCR-confirmed SARS-CoV-2 infection or an uninfected control (not recorded which).

In its sample, this clonotype was seen a few times. The rearrangement links TRBV18 to TRBJ2-3; D not resolved. The V gene lost 5 bases and the J gene lost 0 bases, with 6 bases spanning the gap. Germline CDR1 and CDR2: KGHSH and LQKENI. This CDR3 comprises 13 residues. CDR3 in DNA: TGTGCCAGCTCATCCGCTAGCACAGATACGCAGTATTTT. Amino acid sequence: CASSSASTDTQYF. Drawing the rest from reference TRBV18 and TRBJ2-3, the complete variable domain is NAGVMQNPRHLVRRRGQEARLRCSPMKGHSHVYWYRQLPEEGLKFMVYLQKENIIDESGMPKERFSAEFPKEGPSILRIQQVVRGDSAAYFCASSSASTDTQYFGPGTRLTVL.

This clonotype was picked up a small number of times. An end of the junction differs from the germline gene, which may be a read error. The V gene is TRBV5-8, the J gene TRBJ2-1; 12 bases are shared with TRBD2. CDR1 and CDR2 (germline): SGHTS, YDEGEE. The CDR3 runs to 13 residues. Here the CDR3 reads CASSFLAGGLAVF. In DNA form, the CDR3 reads TGTGCCAGCAGCTTCCTAGCGGGGGGGTTAGCCGTCTTC. Looking up the rest from reference TRBV5-8 and TRBJ2-1 gives the full variable domain: EAGVTQSPTHLIKTRGQQATLRCSPISGHTSVYWYQQALGLGLQFLLWYDEGEERNRGNFPPRFSGRQFPNYSSELNVNALELEDSALYLCASSFLAGGLAVFGPGTRLTVL.

This clonotype came up a few times. The chain uses TRBV5-1 and TRBJ2-7; 8 bases match TRBD1. Germline CDR1 is SGHRS and CDR2 is YFSETQ. The CDR3 covers 15 residues. The ends lost 2 bases at V and 0 bases at J; junction bases unmatched: 4. CDR3 bases: TGCGCCAGCAGCTTCGGACAGGGCGCCTCCTACGAGCAGTACTTC. It codes for CASSFGQGASYEQYF.

This clonotype came up many times. This sequence joins TRBV28 and TRBJ1-2; D is unresolved. CDR1 is MDHEN and CDR2 is SYDVKM in the germline V gene. V was shortened by 4 bases and J by 2 bases, with 5 bases between the two germline ends. CDR3 size: 12 residues. CDR3 protein: CASSSGNYGYTF. The CDR3 coding sequence is TGTGCCAGCAGTTCCGGCAACTATGGCTACACCTTC.

This clonotype was counted many times. The gene calls are TRBV20-1 and TRBJ2-5; D tentatively fits TRBD1 or TRBD2 (5 bases each). The germline CDR1 and CDR2 sequences are DFQATT and SNEGSKA (reference sequence). The length of the CDR3 is 13 residues. Trimming took 4 bases from V and 0 from J, leaving 9 bases between them. The CDR3 loop reads CSATGTDQETQYF. In nucleotides, the CDR3 is TGCAGTGCTACCGGGACGGACCAAGAGACCCAGTACTTC.

This clonotype was recorded once. A much larger clone is a single base away; this may be a read error. V usage is TRBV2 and J usage is TRBJ2-3; D uncertain. CDR3 size: 12 residues. The V gene's germline CDR1 is SNHLY and CDR2 FYNNEI. Trimming took off 6 bases at V and 8 bases at J, with 12 bases between the two ends. In nucleotides, the CDR3 is TGTGCCAGCAGAGATCCCCTTGTTACGCAGTATTTT. This gives the protein CASRDPLVTQYF.

Comment on this clonotype: A much larger clone differs from this one at a single base, so this may be a read error. V and J are TRBV27 and TRBJ2-1; D is tentatively TRBD1 or TRBD2 (7 bases each). Germline assignment: CDR1 MNHEY and CDR2 SMNVEV (reference sequence). This CDR3 region has 14 residues. The CDR3 protein is CVSRGGHHYNEQFF. CDR3 sequence (DNA): TGTGTCAGCAGGGGGGGACACCACTACAATGAGCAGTTCTTC.